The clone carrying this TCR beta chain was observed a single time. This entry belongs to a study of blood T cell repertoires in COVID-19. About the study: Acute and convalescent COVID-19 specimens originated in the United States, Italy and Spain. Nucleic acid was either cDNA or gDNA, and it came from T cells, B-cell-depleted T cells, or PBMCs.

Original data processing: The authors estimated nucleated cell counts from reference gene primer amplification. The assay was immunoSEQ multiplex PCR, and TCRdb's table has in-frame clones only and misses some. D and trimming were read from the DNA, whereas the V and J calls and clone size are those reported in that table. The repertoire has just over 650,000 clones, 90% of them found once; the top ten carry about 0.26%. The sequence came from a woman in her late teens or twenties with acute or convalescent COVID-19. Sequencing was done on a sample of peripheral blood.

The CDR3 spells CASSMGQGVIQPQHF. CDR3 DNA sequence: TGTGCCAGCAGCATGGGACAGGGAGTGATCCAGCCCCAGCATTTT. The chain links TRBV6-6 to TRBJ1-5; 9 nucleotides agree with TRBD1. CDR1 and CDR2 (germline): MNHNY, SVGAGI (reference sequence). Trimming cost V 6 bases and J 7 bases; bases outside gene matches: 10. The CDR3 is 15 residues long.